Listed below are T cell receptor beta chains from one sample, sequenced in a study of shared clonotypes between healthy human individuals. TCRdb keeps only in-frame clones here, not all; method: immunoSEQ multiplex PCR. The sample has just over 2,000,000 clones, about 95% seen once. The sample comprised naive CD8+ T cells sorted from blood. The origin of the receptors is a man younger than 35 in good health. CDR3s include the opening cysteine and the closing phenylalanine or tryptophan. The order of the fields is CDR3 DNA, CDR3 protein, clone size, D gene, V gene, J gene. The D gene is left open where the match is weak. Rows give clone size only sometimes, using once, few, many, or a class for an expanded clone.

cdr3_nt: TGTGCCAGTAGTATGGAGAGCTCCTACGAGCAGTACTTC
cdr3_aa: CASSMESSYEQYF
clone_size: -
d_call: -
v_call: TRBV19
j_call: TRBJ2-7

cdr3_nt: TGCGCCAGCAGCTCCCCCTCGGGGGTCGGGGACACCGGGGAGCTGTTTTTT
cdr3_aa: CASSSPSGVGDTGELFF
clone_size: -
d_call: -
v_call: TRBV5-1
j_call: TRBJ2-2

cdr3_nt: TGTGCCAGCAGTGTAGGACAGTACAATGAGCAGTTCTTC
cdr3_aa: CASSVGQYNEQFF
clone_size: -
d_call: -
v_call: TRBV25-1
j_call: TRBJ2-1

cdr3_nt: TGTGCCAGCAGTGCGACCCCCGGGGAGCTGTTTTTT
cdr3_aa: CASSATPGELFF
clone_size: -
d_call: -
v_call: TRBV6-5
j_call: TRBJ2-2

cdr3_nt: TGCGCCAGCACGACGACAGGACAAGAGACCCAGTACTTC
cdr3_aa: CASTTTGQETQYF
clone_size: -
d_call: -
v_call: TRBV10-2
j_call: TRBJ2-5

cdr3_nt: TGTGCCAGTAGTATCACAGAGGGTTATTACGAGCAGTACTTC
cdr3_aa: CASSITEGYYEQYF
clone_size: -
d_call: -
v_call: TRBV19
j_call: TRBJ2-7

cdr3_nt: TGTGCCAGCCGGAGGGCAGATACGCAGTATTTT
cdr3_aa: CASRRADTQYF
clone_size: -
d_call: -
v_call: TRBV7-9
j_call: TRBJ2-3

cdr3_nt: TGTGCCAGTAGTATCGGTATGGGCCCTGAGCAGTTCTTC
cdr3_aa: CASSIGMGPEQFF
clone_size: -
d_call: -
v_call: TRBV19
j_call: TRBJ2-1

cdr3_nt: TGTGCCAGCAGCTTGGGGGGGAGCTCCTACGAGCAGTACTTC
cdr3_aa: CASSLGGSSYEQYF
clone_size: -
d_call: TRBD2
v_call: TRBV4-2
j_call: TRBJ2-7

cdr3_nt: TGTGCCAGCAGCCCCTCTGGTCCGATATACACCGGGGAGCTGTTTTTT
cdr3_aa: CASSPSGPIYTGELFF
clone_size: -
d_call: -
v_call: TRBV27
j_call: TRBJ2-2

cdr3_nt: TGTGCCAGCAGCTTGTACGCAGGGGGCCTCTACGAGCAGTACTTC
cdr3_aa: CASSLYAGGLYEQYF
clone_size: once
d_call: TRBD1
v_call: TRBV5-4
j_call: TRBJ2-7

cdr3_nt: TGCGCCAGCAGCAGACCACAGGAGGGACCGAACACCGGGGAGCTGTTTTTT
cdr3_aa: CASSRPQEGPNTGELFF
clone_size: -
d_call: -
v_call: TRBV4-1
j_call: TRBJ2-2

cdr3_nt: TGTGCCAGCAGCTTAAAACTAGCGGGCCCCACAGATACGCAGTATTTT
cdr3_aa: CASSLKLAGPTDTQYF
clone_size: -
d_call: TRBD2
v_call: TRBV7-9
j_call: TRBJ2-3

cdr3_nt: TGCGCCAGCAGCCAAAGGCTAGTCGGGGATCATGAGCAGTTCTTC
cdr3_aa: CASSQRLVGDHEQFF
clone_size: -
d_call: -
v_call: TRBV4-1
j_call: TRBJ2-1

cdr3_nt: TGTGCCAGCAGTTTAGGGCAGGGCTCCGAGCAGTACTTC
cdr3_aa: CASSLGQGSEQYF
clone_size: -
d_call: -
v_call: TRBV27
j_call: TRBJ2-7

cdr3_nt: TGTGCCAGCAGTTACGACCCGAACACTGAAGCTTTCTTT
cdr3_aa: CASSYDPNTEAFF
clone_size: -
d_call: -
v_call: TRBV6-5
j_call: TRBJ1-1

cdr3_nt: TGTGCCAGCAGTGAAGCGCTTGAGGGGGCCCATGGCTACACCTTC
cdr3_aa: CASSEALEGAHGYTF
clone_size: -
d_call: TRBD1
v_call: TRBV2
j_call: TRBJ1-2

cdr3_nt: TGTGCCAGCAGCTGGGGGTCGATCGGAACTGAAGCTTTCTTT
cdr3_aa: CASSWGSIGTEAFF
clone_size: -
d_call: -
v_call: TRBV5-6
j_call: TRBJ1-1

cdr3_nt: TGCGCCAGCAGCCAAGATTGGATCTTCTCCTACGAGCAGTACTTC
cdr3_aa: CASSQDWIFSYEQYF
clone_size: -
d_call: -
v_call: TRBV4-1
j_call: TRBJ2-7

cdr3_nt: TGTGCCAGCAGCATCGTCGGACAGGGGATTCATAATGAGCAGTTCTTC
cdr3_aa: CASSIVGQGIHNEQFF
clone_size: -
d_call: TRBD1
v_call: TRBV5-4
j_call: TRBJ2-1

cdr3_nt: TGCGCCAGCAGCTATACCGGGACAGTCTCCTACGAGCAGTACTTC
cdr3_aa: CASSYTGTVSYEQYF
clone_size: -
d_call: TRBD1
v_call: TRBV4-1
j_call: TRBJ2-7

cdr3_nt: TGTGCCAGCAGCTCCGACCTGGGGGGGACCGCGACCCAGTACTTC
cdr3_aa: CASSSDLGGTATQYF
clone_size: once
d_call: TRBD2
v_call: TRBV7-2
j_call: TRBJ2-5

cdr3_nt: TGCGCCAGCAGCCAAGAGTGGGGAACAGATACGCAGTATTTT
cdr3_aa: CASSQEWGTDTQYF
clone_size: -
d_call: -
v_call: TRBV4-1
j_call: TRBJ2-3

cdr3_nt: TGTGCCAGCAGTTCCTCGGGACTGCCCTACGAGCAGTACTTC
cdr3_aa: CASSSSGLPYEQYF
clone_size: -
d_call: -
v_call: TRBV28
j_call: TRBJ2-7

cdr3_nt: TGTGCCAGCAGGGAGGGGGGATACAATGAGCAGTTCTTC
cdr3_aa: CASREGGYNEQFF
clone_size: -
d_call: -
v_call: TRBV2
j_call: TRBJ2-1

cdr3_nt: TGTGCCAGTAGTATAGATCTGGACAGGGCAGATGGCTACACCTTC
cdr3_aa: CASSIDLDRADGYTF
clone_size: -
d_call: TRBD1
v_call: TRBV19
j_call: TRBJ1-2

cdr3_nt: TGTGCCAGCTCACCGGGACTACGAGATGGCTACACCTTC
cdr3_aa: CASSPGLRDGYTF
clone_size: -
d_call: -
v_call: TRBV18
j_call: TRBJ1-2

cdr3_nt: TGTGCCAGCAGCATTCCGGGCCCCAAAAGCAACGAGCAGTACTTC
cdr3_aa: CASSIPGPKSNEQYF
clone_size: -
d_call: -
v_call: TRBV7-9
j_call: TRBJ2-7

cdr3_nt: TGTGCCAGCAGGACCGTAGCTTTCGGGACGTTCTACGAGCAGTACTTC
cdr3_aa: CASRTVAFGTFYEQYF
clone_size: once
d_call: -
v_call: TRBV27
j_call: TRBJ2-7

cdr3_nt: TGCAGCGTTGTGTTGATAAGCACCCAAAGCACAGATACGCAGTATTTT
cdr3_aa: CSVVLISTQSTDTQYF
clone_size: -
d_call: -
v_call: TRBV29-1
j_call: TRBJ2-3

cdr3_nt: TGTGCCAGCAGCTTGGTCGGACAGGGAGTTGGTGACACTGAAGCTTTCTTT
cdr3_aa: CASSLVGQGVGDTEAFF
clone_size: -
d_call: TRBD1
v_call: TRBV5-6
j_call: TRBJ1-1

cdr3_nt: TGCGCCAGCAGGCCGGAATTCCTCCAACTAGCCTACAATGAGCAGTTCTTC
cdr3_aa: CASRPEFLQLAYNEQFF
clone_size: -
d_call: -
v_call: TRBV4-1
j_call: TRBJ2-1

cdr3_nt: TGTGCCAGCAGCTTCTCCAGGGAAGAGACCCAGTACTTC
cdr3_aa: CASSFSREETQYF
clone_size: -
d_call: -
v_call: TRBV11-2
j_call: TRBJ2-5

cdr3_nt: TGTGCCAGCAGCATGGGACTAGCGGGAGGACGGAGTGAGACCCAGTACTTC
cdr3_aa: CASSMGLAGGRSETQYF
clone_size: once
d_call: TRBD2
v_call: TRBV7-2
j_call: TRBJ2-5

cdr3_nt: TGTGCCAGCAGCAGAGACGATCTAACAGAGACCCAGTACTTC
cdr3_aa: CASSRDDLTETQYF
clone_size: -
d_call: -
v_call: TRBV6-1
j_call: TRBJ2-5

cdr3_nt: TGTGCCAGCAGTTTAGCGGTGAACGGGGATACGCAGTATTTT
cdr3_aa: CASSLAVNGDTQYF
clone_size: -
d_call: -
v_call: TRBV7-9
j_call: TRBJ2-3

cdr3_nt: TGTGCCACCAGCATAGACAGGTCTGGAAACACCATATATTTT
cdr3_aa: CATSIDRSGNTIYF
clone_size: -
d_call: -
v_call: TRBV15
j_call: TRBJ1-3

cdr3_nt: TGTGCCAGCACTAGCGGGGCCGGCGACGAGCAGTACTTC
cdr3_aa: CASTSGAGDEQYF
clone_size: -
d_call: TRBD2
v_call: TRBV6-5
j_call: TRBJ2-7

cdr3_nt: TGTGCCAGCAGCATAGGACAGAACACTGAAGCTTTCTTT
cdr3_aa: CASSIGQNTEAFF
clone_size: -
d_call: -
v_call: TRBV7-9
j_call: TRBJ1-1

cdr3_nt: TGTGCCAGCAGCTTGGTGACGTCAGGGCAAGAGACCCAGTACTTC
cdr3_aa: CASSLVTSGQETQYF
clone_size: -
d_call: -
v_call: TRBV5-5
j_call: TRBJ2-5

cdr3_nt: TGTGCCAGCAGTAGGCTAGCGGGAGGGGAGCAGTTCTTC
cdr3_aa: CASSRLAGGEQFF
clone_size: once
d_call: TRBD2
v_call: TRBV6-6
j_call: TRBJ2-1

cdr3_nt: TGCGCCAGCAGCCGGGACGGGGGCAATCAGCCCCAGCATTTT
cdr3_aa: CASSRDGGNQPQHF
clone_size: -
d_call: -
v_call: TRBV5-1
j_call: TRBJ1-5

cdr3_nt: TGTGCCGCCGGGACAGGGATCGCTGGAAACACCATATATTTT
cdr3_aa: CAAGTGIAGNTIYF
clone_size: -
d_call: TRBD1
v_call: TRBV28
j_call: TRBJ1-3

cdr3_nt: TGTGCCAGCAGTTTCTCTTTTACAGGGGAATACGCATACAATGAGCAGTTCTTC
cdr3_aa: CASSFSFTGEYAYNEQFF
clone_size: -
d_call: TRBD1
v_call: TRBV28
j_call: TRBJ2-1

cdr3_nt: TGTGCCACCAGCAGAGATCGTCTGGGTTCGGAGACCCAGTACTTC
cdr3_aa: CATSRDRLGSETQYF
clone_size: once
d_call: -
v_call: TRBV15
j_call: TRBJ2-5

cdr3_nt: TGCGCCAGCAGCCCCGAACTAGGCGGCTACACCTTC
cdr3_aa: CASSPELGGYTF
clone_size: -
d_call: -
v_call: TRBV4-1
j_call: TRBJ1-2

cdr3_nt: TGTGCCAGCAGTATGGGAGGGTCTGAAGCTTTCTTT
cdr3_aa: CASSMGGSEAFF
clone_size: -
d_call: -
v_call: TRBV6-5
j_call: TRBJ1-1

cdr3_nt: TGTGCCAGCAGCTCGACTAGCGGGAGGGCCTCGTACGAGCAGTACTTC
cdr3_aa: CASSSTSGRASYEQYF
clone_size: once
d_call: TRBD2
v_call: TRBV13
j_call: TRBJ2-7

cdr3_nt: TGTGCCATCCTAGCGGAGTTCACAGATACGCAGTATTTT
cdr3_aa: CAILAEFTDTQYF
clone_size: -
d_call: TRBD2
v_call: TRBV10-3
j_call: TRBJ2-3

cdr3_nt: TGTGCCAGCAGTCCTAGCCCGGGGGCCATAAACATTCAGTACTTC
cdr3_aa: CASSPSPGAINIQYF
clone_size: -
d_call: -
v_call: TRBV27
j_call: TRBJ2-4

cdr3_nt: TGTGCCAGCACCCCGAGCGAGAGCACAGATACGCAGTATTTT
cdr3_aa: CASTPSESTDTQYF
clone_size: -
d_call: -
v_call: TRBV9
j_call: TRBJ2-3

cdr3_nt: TGTGCCAGCAGTTTCTCAGCGGGGGCCTACGAGCAGTACTTC
cdr3_aa: CASSFSAGAYEQYF
clone_size: once
d_call: TRBD2
v_call: TRBV27
j_call: TRBJ2-7

cdr3_nt: TGTGCCAGCAGCTTCGTTAGCGGGGACCACCTACCCGGGGAGCTGTTTTTT
cdr3_aa: CASSFVSGDHLPGELFF
clone_size: -
d_call: TRBD2
v_call: TRBV7-2
j_call: TRBJ2-2